This T cell receptor (beta chain) came from a study of vaccination and CD4 T cells after COVID-19. Treatment: approximately nine-day PBMC culture with coronavirus spike peptide pools or control peptides (ViraFEST assay). At the Johns Hopkins FTIC core, DNA taken from cultured CD4+ T cells was sequenced by way of the Oncomine TCR Beta short-read assay. TCRdb independently ran MiXCR on the PCR reads; one entry per CDR3 protein. Of roughly 15,000 distinct CDR3 sequences in the sample, approximately 61% were seen once. Points on this clonotype: Its cognate antigen is unknown.

Germline loops: CDR1 SEHNR, CDR2 FQNEAQ (reference sequence). The CDR3 has 15 residues. Trimming removed 6 bases at V and 3 bases at J, with 15 bases between. Sequenced input: CD4+ T cells from blood, cultured in vitro. The chain employs TRBV7-9 and TRBJ1-5; no clear D gene. This TCR derives from a human donor who had recovered from COVID-19. CDR3: CASSRSGGNNQPQHF. In nucleotides, the CDR3 is TGTGCCAGCAGTCGCTCCGGAGGGAACAATCAGCCCCAGCATTTT.